These 16 T cell receptor beta chains came from one sample sequenced in a study of cytomegalovirus exposure and HLA in healthy donors. Use of 60 Vbeta and 13 Jbeta primers characterized the PCR. The protocol was immunoSEQ multiplex PCR, while the TCRdb copy is restricted to in-frame clones and leaves out a portion. The repertoire holds more than 100,000 clones, roughly 80% seen once, with roughly 2.5% in the top ten. Material: PBMCs. All receptors come from a middle-aged woman in good health and CMV-seropositive.

The chain uses TRBV7-2 and TRBJ1-2, with unresolved D. Germline values: CDR1 SGHTA, CDR2 FQGNSA. The V gene lost 2 bases and the J gene lost 4 bases, with 5 bases spanning the gap. The CDR3 length is 12 residues. CDR3 amino acids: CASSLRGYGYTF. The CDR3 nucleotides read TGTGCCAGCAGCTTACGGGGCTATGGCTACACCTTC.

The genes are TRBV29-1 and TRBJ1-3; possibly TRBD1 for D (5 bases). The CDR3 is 13 residues long. V dropped 3 bases and J dropped 8 bases, with 14 bases sitting between them. From germline, CDR1 is SQVTM and CDR2 ANQGSEA. Here the CDR3 DNA reads TGCAGCGTTGAGGACCAGGGTTCGGACACCATATATTTT. It codes for CSVEDQGSDTIYF.

The rearrangement uses TRBV27 and TRBJ1-3, with D perhaps matching TRBD1 (5 bases). The CDR3 has 14 amino acids. Germline V gene data show CDR1 as MNHEY and CDR2 as SMNVEV (reference sequence). Deletions cut 2 bases from V and 3 bases from J, with 8 bases between. Here the CDR3 reads CASSLQGIGNTIYF. Written as DNA, the CDR3 is TGTGCCAGCAGTTTACAGGGAATTGGAAACACCATATATTTT.

The chain links TRBV9 to TRBJ2-1; 16 nucleotides align to TRBD2. The CDR3 sequence is 19 residues long. The trim removed 3 bases at V and 6 bases at J, leaving 12 bases unmatched. CDR1 and CDR2 (germline): SGDLS, YYNGEE. CDR3 region: CASSEIGGLAGGPANEQFF. The CDR3 bases are TGTGCCAGCAGCGAGATTGGGGGACTAGCGGGGGGGCCAGCCAATGAGCAGTTCTTC.

This rearrangement joins TRBV2 to TRBJ2-7; 7 bases are a match to TRBD1. The ends lost 7 bases at V and 2 bases at J; junction bases unmatched: 8. This CDR3 spans 14 amino acids. CDR1 is SNHLY, CDR2 FYNNEI, per germline. The CDR3 here is CASKPGQQTYEQYF. The CDR3 DNA reads as TGTGCCAGCAAACCGGGACAGCAGACCTACGAGCAGTACTTC.

J is TRBJ2-7 and V is TRBV19; D is possibly TRBD1 (5 bases). Germline V gene sequence: CDR1 LNHDA, CDR2 SQIVND (reference sequence). Trimming cost V 1 base and J 7 bases, with 5 bases left between them. This CDR3 contains 11 residues. The CDR3 bases are TGTGCCAGTAGTATAGCAGGGGAGCAGTACTTC. Translation gives CASSIAGEQYF.

The chain combines TRBV7-9 with TRBJ1-2; 9 nucleotides align to TRBD1. The germline V gene has CDR1 SEHNR and CDR2 FQNEAQ (reference sequence). CDR3 length equals 15 residues. Trimming removed 4 bases from V and 6 bases from J; junction bases left unmatched: 9. The CDR3 protein is CASSWADGQGNGYTF. Here the CDR3 DNA reads TGTGCCAGCAGCTGGGCCGACGGACAGGGGAATGGCTACACCTTC. Full variable domain (rest looked up from reference TRBV7-9 and TRBJ1-2): DTGVSQNPRHKITKRGQNVTFRCDPISEHNRLYWYRQTLGQGPEFLTYFQNEAQLEKSRLLSDRFSAERPKGSFSTLEIQRTEQGDSAMYLCASSWADGQGNGYTFGSGTRLTVV.

This rearrangement joins TRBV9 to TRBJ2-7, with a tentative D call TRBD1 (5 bases). CDR3 size: 15 residues. V was clipped by 4 bases and J by 3 bases, with 17 bases between them. CDR1 and CDR2 from the germline V gene are SGDLS and YYNGEE. The CDR3 region is CASSQTPGFIYEQYF. CDR3 coding DNA: TGTGCCAGCAGCCAAACCCCAGGGTTCATCTACGAGCAGTACTTC.

The gene calls are TRBV2 and TRBJ1-2; 9 bases align to TRBD1. Germline lookup yields CDR1 SNHLY and CDR2 FYNNEI. Trimming at V came to 3 bases and at J to 4 bases, leaving 6 bases not matched to a gene. The CDR3 runs 15 residues. CDR3 DNA sequence: TGTGCCAGCAGTGATGAGGGACAGGGATCCTATGGCTACACCTTC. Its translation: CASSDEGQGSYGYTF.

There are a few counts of this clone. This chain uses TRBV5-6 with TRBJ2-7; D uncertain. This CDR3 has 11 residues. The ends were cut back, 6 bases at V and 1 base at J, with 5 bases in the middle. Germline V CDR1 and CDR2: SGHDT, YYEEEE. The CDR3 spells CASTSSYEQYF. The CDR3 DNA reads as TGTGCCAGCACCTCTTCCTACGAGCAGTACTTC.

The chain couples TRBV6-5 to TRBJ2-5, with D possibly matching TRBD1 (6 bases). The J call may be mistaken, given a closer DNA end match to TRBJ2-7. This CDR3 has 14 residues. Germline CDR1 and CDR2: MNHEY and SVGAGI. In nucleotides, the CDR3 is TGTGCCAGCTCATTAATACAGGGTGCCTACGAGCAGTACTTC. It yields the protein CASSLIQGAYEQYF.

A few counts support this clone. The chain carries TRBV28 and TRBJ2-6, with 7 positions matching TRBD1. This CDR3 comprises 14 residues. The V gene's germline CDR1 is MDHEN and CDR2 SYDVKM. V lost 9 bases and J lost 2; bases outside the gene matches: 4. The CDR3: CASTQGAGANVLTF. The CDR3 DNA is TGTGCCAGTACTCAGGGGGCTGGGGCCAACGTCCTGACTTTC.

V is TRBV9 and J is TRBJ2-3; 11 nucleotides match TRBD2. V was pared by 3 bases and J by 6 bases, with 12 bases of the junction left unmatched. There are 17 residues in the CDR3. Germline V gives CDR1 SGDLS, CDR2 YYNGEE. This CDR3 reads CASSAPLAGGPGDTQYF. CDR3 DNA sequence: TGTGCCAGCAGCGCCCCTTTAGCGGGAGGGCCAGGGGATACGCAGTATTTT.

CDR3 DNA: TGTGCCATCAGTGAGTCGAAGTTTGGACAGGGGAACTACGAGCAGTACTTC. Protein product: CAISESKFGQGNYEQYF. This chain uses TRBV10-3 with TRBJ2-7; 9 bases agree with TRBD1. CDR3 length: 17 amino acids. CDR1 and CDR2 (germline): ENHRY, SYGVKD. The V gene end was trimmed by 0 bases and the J gene end by 3 bases; junction bases not matched to a gene: 9.

As DNA, the CDR3 is TGTGCCAGTAGTATAACCCCCCGAAGCCTCGGGGCTTTCTTT. It codes for CASSITPRSLGAFF. The rearrangement uses TRBV19 and TRBJ1-1; D gene ambiguous. CDR3 length: 14 amino acids. Germline values: CDR1 LNHDA, CDR2 SQIVND (reference sequence). V was clipped by 2 bases and J by 11 bases, with 18 bases between them.

This sequence joins TRBV29-1 and TRBJ2-5; TRBD2 is a possible D gene (6 bases). Germline V CDR1 and CDR2: SQVTM, ANQGSEA. V dropped 8 bases and J dropped 0 bases, with 19 bases sitting between them. The CDR3 contains 15 residues. CDR3 loop: CSSSARSGDQETQYF. The CDR3 region has the DNA TGCAGCTCCTCAGCCCGTAGCGGAGACCAAGAGACCCAGTACTTC.